This TCR beta chain was documented in a study of response to subunit inactivated influenza vaccine. On this clonotype: The antigen is not known.

The CDR3 is made up of 14 amino acids. Germline V CDR1 and CDR2: SGDLS, YYNGEE. The ends were cut back, 0 bases at V and 5 bases at J, with 11 bases in the middle. Study-level points and caveats: Every seasonal influenza vaccination brings in few new T cells, the authors suggested.

TCRdb used MiXCR to reprocess the RT-PCR reads, holding one entry per CDR3 protein. The sample holds hundreds of thousands of distinct CDR3 sequences, around 9.9% seen once. This specimen was PBMCs from blood, taken more than 35 days after vaccination. The J gene is TRBJ1-1, the V gene TRBV9; D ambiguous. The TCR sequence derives from a man aged 45-65 years who received an inactivated influenza vaccine. CDR3 sequence reads: CASSVAGQETEAFF. As DNA, the CDR3 is TGTGCCAGCAGCGTAGCGGGTCAGGAAACTGAAGCTTTCTTT. Together with reference TRBV9 and TRBJ1-1, the CDR3 gives the full variable domain: DSGVTQTPKHLITATGQRVTLRCSPRSGDLSVYWYQQSLDQGLQFLIQYYNGEERAKGNILERFSAQQFPDLHSELNLSSLELGDSALYFCASSVAGQETEAFFGQGTRLTVV.